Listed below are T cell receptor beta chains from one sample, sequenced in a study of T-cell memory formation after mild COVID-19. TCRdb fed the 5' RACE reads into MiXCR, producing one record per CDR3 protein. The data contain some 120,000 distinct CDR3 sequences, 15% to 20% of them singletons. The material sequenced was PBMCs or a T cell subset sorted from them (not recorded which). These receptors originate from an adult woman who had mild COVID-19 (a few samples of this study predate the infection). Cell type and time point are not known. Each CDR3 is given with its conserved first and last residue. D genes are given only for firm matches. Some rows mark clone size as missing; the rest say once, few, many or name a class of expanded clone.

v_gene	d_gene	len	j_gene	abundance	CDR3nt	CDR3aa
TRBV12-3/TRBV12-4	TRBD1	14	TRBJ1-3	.	TGTGCCAGCAGTGTGGGACAGACACGAAACACCATATATTTT	CASSVGQTRNTIYF
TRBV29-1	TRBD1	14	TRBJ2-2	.	TGCAGCGTTGAGGCAGGGGGAAGCGGCGGGGAGCTGTTTTTT	CSVEAGGSGGELFF
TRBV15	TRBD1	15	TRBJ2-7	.	TGTGCCACCAGCAGAGATCGGGACAGGGACTACGAGCAGTACTTC	CATSRDRDRDYEQYF
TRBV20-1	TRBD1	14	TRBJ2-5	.	TGCAGTGCTAGGACAGGGGAGGTGCGAGAGACCCAGTACTTC	CSARTGEVRETQYF
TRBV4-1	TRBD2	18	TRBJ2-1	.	TGCGCCAGCAGCCAAGAGAGCCTAGCGGGGAGTACCTACAATGAGCAGTTCTTC	CASSQESLAGSTYNEQFF
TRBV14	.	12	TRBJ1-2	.	TGTGCCAGCAGCCGCACTCGAGGTGGCTACACCTTC	CASSRTRGGYTF
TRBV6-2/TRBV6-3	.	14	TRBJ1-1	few	TGTGCCAGCACACGCTCGAGGGGCAGCACTGAAGCTTTCTTT	CASTRSRGSTEAFF
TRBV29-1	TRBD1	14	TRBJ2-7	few	TGCAGCGTTCGGGACAGGGGGCATTCCTACGAGCAGTACTTC	CSVRDRGHSYEQYF
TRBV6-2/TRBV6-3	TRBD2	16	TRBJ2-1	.	TGTGCCAGCAGACCGGGACTAGCGGGAGGGTTTTCGAAGCAGTTCTTC	CASRPGLAGGFSKQFF
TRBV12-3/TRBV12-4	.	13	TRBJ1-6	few	TGTGCCAGCAGCCCAACTCTTAATTCACCCCTCCACTTT	CASSPTLNSPLHF
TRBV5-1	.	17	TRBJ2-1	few	TGCGCCAGCAGCCAGAGGGACGCCTCCTTCTCCTACAATGAGCAGTTCTTC	CASSQRDASFSYNEQFF
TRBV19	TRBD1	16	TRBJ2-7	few	TGTGCCAGTAGTCACCTCGGACAGGGGAGCTCCTACGAGCAGTACTTC	CASSHLGQGSSYEQYF
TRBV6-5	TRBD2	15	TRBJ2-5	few	TGTGCCAGCAGTTACTCGAACCGGGAGGTGGGGACCCAGTACTTC	CASSYSNREVGTQYF
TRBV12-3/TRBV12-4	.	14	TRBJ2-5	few	TGTGCCAGCAGTCCGGGACGGGGGTCAGAGACCCAGTACTTC	CASSPGRGSETQYF
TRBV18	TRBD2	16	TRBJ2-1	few	TGTGCCAGCTCCGGGACTAGCGGGAGGCAGGACAATGAGCAGTTCTTC	CASSGTSGRQDNEQFF
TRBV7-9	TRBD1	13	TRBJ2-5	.	TGTGCCAGCAGCCGGACAGGGCAAGAGACCCAGTACTTC	CASSRTGQETQYF
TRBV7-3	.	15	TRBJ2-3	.	TGTGCCAGCAGCCTCGGACTCGGGCACACAGATACGCAGTATTTT	CASSLGLGHTDTQYF
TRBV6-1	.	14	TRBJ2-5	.	TGTGCCAGCAGCCTTGTAAGCGCACAAGAGACCCAGTACTTC	CASSLVSAQETQYF